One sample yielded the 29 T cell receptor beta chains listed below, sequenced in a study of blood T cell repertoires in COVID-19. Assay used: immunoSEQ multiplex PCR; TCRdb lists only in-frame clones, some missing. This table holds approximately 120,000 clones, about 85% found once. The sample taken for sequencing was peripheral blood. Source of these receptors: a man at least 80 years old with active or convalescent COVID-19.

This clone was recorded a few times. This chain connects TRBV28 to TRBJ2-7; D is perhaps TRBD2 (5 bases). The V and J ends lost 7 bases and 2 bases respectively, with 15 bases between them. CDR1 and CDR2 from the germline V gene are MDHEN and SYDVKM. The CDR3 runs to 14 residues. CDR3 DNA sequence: TGTGCCAGCACCCCGGCGGGCCAGGCCTACGAGCAGTACTTC. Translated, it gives CASTPAGQAYEQYF.

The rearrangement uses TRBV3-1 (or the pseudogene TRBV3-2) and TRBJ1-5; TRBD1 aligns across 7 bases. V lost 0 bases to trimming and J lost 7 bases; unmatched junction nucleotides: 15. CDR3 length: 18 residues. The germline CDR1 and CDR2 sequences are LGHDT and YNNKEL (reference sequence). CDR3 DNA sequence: TGTGCCAGCAGCCAAGATCCCCACAAGACAGGGAAGGGGCAGCCCCAGCATTTT. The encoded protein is CASSQDPHKTGKGQPQHF.

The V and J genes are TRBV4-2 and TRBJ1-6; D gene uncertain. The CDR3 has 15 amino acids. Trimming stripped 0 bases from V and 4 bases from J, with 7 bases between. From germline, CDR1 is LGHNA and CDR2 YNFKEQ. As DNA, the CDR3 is TGTGCCAGCAGCCAAGATCGGGGATATAATTCACCCCTCCACTTT. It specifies CASSQDRGYNSPLHF.

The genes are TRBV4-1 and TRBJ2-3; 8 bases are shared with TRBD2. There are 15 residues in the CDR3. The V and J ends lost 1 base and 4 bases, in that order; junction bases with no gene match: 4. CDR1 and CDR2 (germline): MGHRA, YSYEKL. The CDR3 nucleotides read TGCGCCAGCAGCCAAGCGGGAGGGCTGGCAGATACGCAGTATTTT. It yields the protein CASSQAGGLADTQYF.

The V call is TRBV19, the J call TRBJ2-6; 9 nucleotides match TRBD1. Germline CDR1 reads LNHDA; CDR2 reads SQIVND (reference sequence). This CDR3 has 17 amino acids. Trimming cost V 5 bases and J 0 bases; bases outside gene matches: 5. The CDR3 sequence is CASSSGQGSSGANVLTF. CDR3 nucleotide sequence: TGTGCCAGTAGTTCGGGACAGGGTAGCTCTGGGGCCAACGTCCTGACTTTC.

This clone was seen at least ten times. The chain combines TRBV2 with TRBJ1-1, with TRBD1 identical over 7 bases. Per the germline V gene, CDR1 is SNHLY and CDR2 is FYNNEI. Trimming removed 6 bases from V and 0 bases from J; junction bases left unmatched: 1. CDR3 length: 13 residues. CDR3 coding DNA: TGTGCCAGCAGGGGACAGTTGAACACTGAAGCTTTCTTT. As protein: CASRGQLNTEAFF.

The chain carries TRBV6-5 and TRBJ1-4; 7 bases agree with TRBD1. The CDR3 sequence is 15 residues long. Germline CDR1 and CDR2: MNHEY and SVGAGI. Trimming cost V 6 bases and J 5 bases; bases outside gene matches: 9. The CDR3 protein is CASRITGTANEKLFF. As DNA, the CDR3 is TGTGCCAGCAGGATCACAGGGACAGCAAATGAAAAACTGTTTTTT.

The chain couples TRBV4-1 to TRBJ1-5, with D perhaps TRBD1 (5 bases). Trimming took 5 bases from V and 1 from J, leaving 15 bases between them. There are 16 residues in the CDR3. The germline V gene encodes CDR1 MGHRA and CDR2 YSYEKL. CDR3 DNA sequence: TGCGCCAGCAGCTCGGGGGGGGGAGGAAGCAATCAGCCCCAGCATTTT. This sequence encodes CASSSGGGGSNQPQHF.

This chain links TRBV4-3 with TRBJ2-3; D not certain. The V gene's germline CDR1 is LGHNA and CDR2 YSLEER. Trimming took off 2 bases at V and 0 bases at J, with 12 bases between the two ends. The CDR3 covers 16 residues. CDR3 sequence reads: CASSQYGSASTDTQYF. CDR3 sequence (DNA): TGCGCCAGCAGCCAATACGGTTCTGCTAGCACAGATACGCAGTATTTT.

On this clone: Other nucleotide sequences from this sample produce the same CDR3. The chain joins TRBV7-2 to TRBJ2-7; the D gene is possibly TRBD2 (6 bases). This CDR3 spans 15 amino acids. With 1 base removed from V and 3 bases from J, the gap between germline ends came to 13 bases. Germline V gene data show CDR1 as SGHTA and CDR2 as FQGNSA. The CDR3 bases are TGTGCCAGCAGCTTAGGGGACGGGGGACTCTACGAGCAGTACTTC. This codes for CASSLGDGGLYEQYF.

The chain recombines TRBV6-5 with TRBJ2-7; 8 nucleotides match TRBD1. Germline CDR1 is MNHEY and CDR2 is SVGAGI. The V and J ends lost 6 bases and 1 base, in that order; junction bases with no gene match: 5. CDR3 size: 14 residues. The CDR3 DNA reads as TGTGCCAGCAGGGGACAGGCTTCTTCCTACGAGCAGTACTTC. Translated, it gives CASRGQASSYEQYF.

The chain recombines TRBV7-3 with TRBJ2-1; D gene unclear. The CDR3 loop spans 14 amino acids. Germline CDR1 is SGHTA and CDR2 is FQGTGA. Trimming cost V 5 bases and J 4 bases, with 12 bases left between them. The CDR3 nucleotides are TGTGCCAGCAGCCCCATATCTACTTACAATGAGCAGTTCTTC. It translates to CASSPISTYNEQFF.

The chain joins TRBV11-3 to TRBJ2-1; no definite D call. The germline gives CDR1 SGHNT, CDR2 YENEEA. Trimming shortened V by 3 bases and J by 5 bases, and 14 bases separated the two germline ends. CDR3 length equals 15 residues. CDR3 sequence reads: CASSLERGPHNEQFF. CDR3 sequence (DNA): TGTGCCAGCAGCTTGGAGCGAGGCCCCCACAATGAGCAGTTCTTC.

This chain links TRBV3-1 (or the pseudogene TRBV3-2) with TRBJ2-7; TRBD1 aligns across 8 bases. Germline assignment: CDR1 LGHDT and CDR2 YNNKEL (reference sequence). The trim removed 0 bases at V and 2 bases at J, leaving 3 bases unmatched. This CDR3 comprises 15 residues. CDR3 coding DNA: TGTGCCAGCAGCCAAGACCTGGGACAGGCCTACGAGCAGTACTTC. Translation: CASSQDLGQAYEQYF.

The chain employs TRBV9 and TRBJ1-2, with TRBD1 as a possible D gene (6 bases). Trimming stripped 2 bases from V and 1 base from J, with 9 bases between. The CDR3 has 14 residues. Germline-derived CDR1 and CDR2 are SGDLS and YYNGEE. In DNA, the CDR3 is TGTGCCAGCAGCGTGAGGACAGATAACTATGGCTACACCTTC. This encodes CASSVRTDNYGYTF.

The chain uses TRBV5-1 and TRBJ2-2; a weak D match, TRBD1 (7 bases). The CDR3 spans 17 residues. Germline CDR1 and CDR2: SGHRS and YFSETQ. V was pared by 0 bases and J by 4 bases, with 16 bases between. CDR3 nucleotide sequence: TGCGCCAGCAGCTTGGCCGTTCGGCAGGGGGGCACCGGGGAGCTGTTTTTT. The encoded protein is CASSLAVRQGGTGELFF. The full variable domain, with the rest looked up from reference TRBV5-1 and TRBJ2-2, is KAGVTQTPRYLIKTRGQQVTLSCSPISGHRSVSWYQQTPGQGLQFLFEYFSETQRNKGNFPGRFSGRQFSNSRSEMNVSTLELGDSALYLCASSLAVRQGGTGELFFGEGSRLTVL.

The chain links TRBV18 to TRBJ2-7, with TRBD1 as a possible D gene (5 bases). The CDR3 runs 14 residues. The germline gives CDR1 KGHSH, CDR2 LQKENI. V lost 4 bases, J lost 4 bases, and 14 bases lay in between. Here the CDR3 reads CASSLEAGSYEQYF. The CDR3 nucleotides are TGTGCCAGCTCACTCGAGGCAGGGTCGTACGAGCAGTACTTC.

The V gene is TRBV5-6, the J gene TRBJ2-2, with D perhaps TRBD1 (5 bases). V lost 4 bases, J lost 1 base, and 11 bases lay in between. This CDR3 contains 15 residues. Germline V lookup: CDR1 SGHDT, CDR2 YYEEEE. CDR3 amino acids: CASSHRQWNTGELFF. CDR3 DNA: TGTGCCAGCAGCCATAGACAGTGGAACACCGGGGAGCTGTTTTTT.

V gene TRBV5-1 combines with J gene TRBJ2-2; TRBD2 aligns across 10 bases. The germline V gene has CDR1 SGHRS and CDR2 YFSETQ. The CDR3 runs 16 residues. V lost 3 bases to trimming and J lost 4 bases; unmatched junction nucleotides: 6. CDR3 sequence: CASSSRAGGSTGELFF. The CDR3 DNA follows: TGCGCCAGCAGCTCTCGAGCGGGGGGGAGCACCGGGGAGCTGTTTTTT. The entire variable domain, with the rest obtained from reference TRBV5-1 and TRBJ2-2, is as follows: KAGVTQTPRYLIKTRGQQVTLSCSPISGHRSVSWYQQTPGQGLQFLFEYFSETQRNKGNFPGRFSGRQFSNSRSEMNVSTLELGDSALYLCASSSRAGGSTGELFFGEGSRLTVL.

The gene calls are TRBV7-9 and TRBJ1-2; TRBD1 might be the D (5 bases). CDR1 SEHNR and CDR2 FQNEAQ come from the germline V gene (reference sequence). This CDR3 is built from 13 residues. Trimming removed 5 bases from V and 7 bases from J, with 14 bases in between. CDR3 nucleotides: TGTGCCAGCAGCCCACTGGGGCGGGGTGGCTACACCTTC. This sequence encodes CASSPLGRGGYTF.

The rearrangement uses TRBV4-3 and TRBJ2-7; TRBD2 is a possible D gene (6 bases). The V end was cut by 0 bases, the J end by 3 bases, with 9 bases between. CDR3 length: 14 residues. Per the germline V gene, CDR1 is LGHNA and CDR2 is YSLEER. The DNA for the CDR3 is TGCGCCAGCAGCCAAGATCGGGGGAACTACGAGCAGTACTTC. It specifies CASSQDRGNYEQYF.

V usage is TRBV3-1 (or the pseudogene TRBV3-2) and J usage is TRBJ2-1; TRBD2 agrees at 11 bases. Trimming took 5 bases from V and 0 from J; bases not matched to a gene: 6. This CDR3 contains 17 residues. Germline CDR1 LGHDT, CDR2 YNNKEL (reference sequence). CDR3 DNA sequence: TGTGCCAGCAGCTTTCGACTAGCGGGATTCTCCTACAATGAGCAGTTCTTC. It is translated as CASSFRLAGFSYNEQFF.

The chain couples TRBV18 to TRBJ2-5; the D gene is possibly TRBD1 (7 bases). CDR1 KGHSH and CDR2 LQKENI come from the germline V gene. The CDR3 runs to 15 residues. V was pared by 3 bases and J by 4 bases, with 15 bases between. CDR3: CASSPIAGGRETQYF. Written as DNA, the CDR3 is TGTGCCAGCTCACCGATCGCAGGGGGGCGAGAGACCCAGTACTTC.

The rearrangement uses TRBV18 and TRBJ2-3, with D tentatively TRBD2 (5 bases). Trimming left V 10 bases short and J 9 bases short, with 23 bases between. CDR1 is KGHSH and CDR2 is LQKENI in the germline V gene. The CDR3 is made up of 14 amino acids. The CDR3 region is CATAEGIRTGTQYF. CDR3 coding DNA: TGTGCCACCGCAGAGGGTATCCGCACCGGGACGCAGTATTTT.

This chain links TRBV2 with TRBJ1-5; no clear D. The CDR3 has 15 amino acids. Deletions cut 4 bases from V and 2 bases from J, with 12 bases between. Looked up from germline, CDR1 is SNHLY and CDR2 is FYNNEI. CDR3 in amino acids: CASSALIVGNQPQHF. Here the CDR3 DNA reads TGTGCCAGCAGTGCTTTGATTGTAGGCAATCAGCCCCAGCATTTT.

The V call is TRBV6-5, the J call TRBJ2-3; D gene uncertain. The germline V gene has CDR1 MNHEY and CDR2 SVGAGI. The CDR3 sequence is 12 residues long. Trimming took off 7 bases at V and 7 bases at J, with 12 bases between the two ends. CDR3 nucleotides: TGTGCCAGCACTCCCCGAGGTTATACGCAGTATTTT. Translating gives CASTPRGYTQYF.

The CDR3 sequence is CASSSISLSSYNEQFF. The CDR3 DNA reads TGCGCCAGCAGCTCCATTTCTCTAAGCTCCTACAATGAGCAGTTCTTC. The chain couples TRBV5-1 to TRBJ2-1; D not certain. Trimming shortened V by 3 bases and J by 0 bases, and 13 bases separated the two germline ends. The CDR3 spans 16 residues. CDR1 and CDR2 (germline): SGHRS, YFSETQ.

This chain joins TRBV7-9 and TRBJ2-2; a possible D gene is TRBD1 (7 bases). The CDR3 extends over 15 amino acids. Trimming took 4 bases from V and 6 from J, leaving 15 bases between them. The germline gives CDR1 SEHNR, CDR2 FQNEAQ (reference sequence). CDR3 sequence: CASSSVRGVAGELFF. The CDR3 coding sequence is TGTGCCAGCAGCTCCGTCAGGGGGGTTGCCGGGGAGCTGTTTTTT.

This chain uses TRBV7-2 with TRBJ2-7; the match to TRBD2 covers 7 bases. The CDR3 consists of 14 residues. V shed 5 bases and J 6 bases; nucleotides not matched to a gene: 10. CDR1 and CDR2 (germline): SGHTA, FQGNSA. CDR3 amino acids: CASSGRGLAVEQYF. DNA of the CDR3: TGTGCCAGCAGCGGGAGGGGCCTTGCAGTCGAGCAGTACTTC.